Below, 31 T cell receptor beta chains from the same sample are listed, as sequenced in a study of monozygotic twins with inflammatory bowel disease. TCRdb reprocessed the 5' RACE reads and reports one entry per CDR3 protein, with no DNA. The clone table shows roughly 330,000 distinct CDR3 sequences, with the ten largest holding 2% to 2.5%. Sequencing was done on a sample of blood. These receptors were taken from a human donor with ulcerative colitis or Crohn's disease, or a healthy co-twin of an affected twin (not recorded which).

V gene TRBV7-2 combines with J gene TRBJ2-7; TCRdb's D call, TRBD2, is unchecked because there is no DNA. The CDR3 has 14 amino acids. Germline assignment: CDR1 SGHTA and CDR2 FQGNSA. The CDR3 region is CASSRAGLVYEQYF.

The chain has TRBV3-1 and TRBJ2-1. The CDR3 has 12 amino acids. Germline V lookup: CDR1 LGHDT, CDR2 YNNKEL (reference sequence). CDR3 region: CASSQFYNEQFF.

The chain joins TRBV11-2 to TRBJ2-2; with no DNA, the TCRdb D assignment of TRBD1 cannot be verified. The length of the CDR3 is 15 residues. Per the germline V gene, CDR1 is SGHAT and CDR2 is FQNNGV. CDR3: CASRQDRAATGELFF.

CDR3 sequence reads: CASSQDGSSEQFF. This rearrangement joins TRBV3-1 to TRBJ2-1. The CDR3 totals 13 residues. Germline V CDR1 and CDR2: LGHDT, YNNKEL (reference sequence).

The chain is built from TRBV27 and TRBJ1-1; as DNA is missing, the TRBD1 call by TCRdb cannot be tested. The CDR3 totals 14 residues. Looked up from germline, CDR1 is MNHEY and CDR2 is SMNVEV (reference sequence). CDR3 residues: CASVISTGGTEAFF.

This chain links TRBV11-2 with TRBJ1-4. CDR3 length equals 17 residues. Germline V gene lookup returns CDR1 SGHAT and CDR2 FQNNGV. This chain's CDR3 is CASSSNGAGRTIEKLFF.

V and J are TRBV12-3 or TRBV12-4 and TRBJ1-2; the D call from TCRdb, TRBD1, cannot be confirmed without DNA. This CDR3 spans 16 amino acids. CDR3: CASSSPKTEANYGYTF.

This chain uses TRBV6-1 with TRBJ1-6. The CDR3 length is 14 residues. Germline CDR1 and CDR2: MNHNS and SASEGT. This CDR3 is CASSENPREGTLHF.

V usage is TRBV20-1 and J usage is TRBJ2-1; TCRdb's D call, TRBD1, is unchecked because there is no DNA. The CDR3 extends over 14 amino acids. Looked up from germline, CDR1 is DFQATT and CDR2 is SNEGSKA (reference sequence). CDR3 loop: CSATREAAGDEQFF.

This chain connects TRBV20-1 to TRBJ1-3; no DNA is available, so the TRBD1 call from TCRdb remains unchecked. The CDR3 loop spans 15 amino acids. Germline CDR1 is DFQATT and CDR2 is SNEGSKA (reference sequence). The CDR3 sequence is CSAFGGGLSGNTIYF.

The chain is built from TRBV5-4 and TRBJ2-1. CDR3 size: 14 residues. Germline CDR1 and CDR2: SGHNT and YYREEE (reference sequence). The CDR3 here is CASSPSWGLNEQFF.

CDR3 in amino acids: CASSLTAREEETQYF. The chain recombines TRBV5-1 with TRBJ2-5; TCRdb names TRBD2, which stays unverified in the absence of DNA. Germline V gives CDR1 SGHRS, CDR2 YFSETQ. The CDR3 extends over 15 amino acids.

The rearrangement uses TRBV12-3 or TRBV12-4 and TRBJ1-6. The CDR3 loop spans 15 amino acids. CDR3 in amino acids: CASTSSSSYNSPLHF.

J is TRBJ1-6 and V is TRBV27; absent DNA, TCRdb's TRBD1 call cannot be checked. Germline values: CDR1 MNHEY, CDR2 SMNVEV (reference sequence). This CDR3 contains 19 residues. CDR3 residues: CASSLFLVGEGTTASPLHF.

The gene calls are TRBV6-1 and TRBJ2-1. Germline V lookup: CDR1 MNHNS, CDR2 SASEGT. This CDR3 spans 15 amino acids. The CDR3: CASSRTKPSYNEQFF.

The V call is TRBV4-1, the J call TRBJ2-1; TCRdb's D call, TRBD2, is unchecked because there is no DNA. In germline, CDR1 is MGHRA, CDR2 YSYEKL. This CDR3 region has 19 residues. The CDR3 loop reads CASSRLGPSGSRFGNEQFF.

V and J are TRBV29-1 and TRBJ2-7; absent DNA, TCRdb's TRBD1 call cannot be checked. Germline V gene data show CDR1 as SQVTM and CDR2 as ANQGSEA. This CDR3 comprises 13 residues. CDR3 protein: CSVWDIPSYEQYF.

The chain couples TRBV7-9 to TRBJ1-1; there is no DNA to check the TCRdb D call of TRBD1. The CDR3 is made up of 15 amino acids. In germline, CDR1 is SEHNR, CDR2 FQNEAQ (reference sequence). The CDR3 loop is CASLRGGGFYTEAFF.

The gene calls are TRBV27 and TRBJ1-6; TCRdb calls TRBD1, which cannot be checked without DNA. This CDR3 has 14 amino acids. Germline V gives CDR1 MNHEY, CDR2 SMNVEV (reference sequence). The CDR3 reads CASSLSGGNSPLHF.

V is TRBV10-3 and J is TRBJ2-2. From germline, CDR1 is ENHRY and CDR2 SYGVKD. The CDR3 is 13 amino acids. The CDR3 region is CAISGSDGGELFF.

CDR3 residues: CASSYLEQPQHF. This chain connects TRBV12-3 or TRBV12-4 to TRBJ1-5. This CDR3 contains 12 residues.

This sequence joins TRBV6-2 or TRBV6-3 and TRBJ2-1; TCRdb's assignment of TRBD1 cannot be checked, as there is no DNA. The CDR3 has 14 residues. The V gene's germline CDR1 is MNHEY and CDR2 SVGEGT. CDR3 protein: CASSISGDYNEQFF.

This chain uses TRBV7-9 with TRBJ2-1; TCRdb reports TRBD1, a call that lacks DNA to check it against. CDR3 size: 13 residues. Germline loops: CDR1 SEHNR, CDR2 FQNEAQ (reference sequence). CDR3: CASIPTGDNEQFF.

The CDR3 sequence is CASSPRTAATSGNTIYF. The chain uses TRBV7-2 and TRBJ1-3; TCRdb lists TRBD1, though no DNA is available to test this call. The CDR3 spans 17 residues. Germline V gives CDR1 SGHTA, CDR2 FQGNSA.

The genes are TRBV20-1 and TRBJ2-2; TCRdb indicates TRBD2, and absent DNA this call remains unverified. CDR1 is DFQATT and CDR2 is SNEGSKA in the germline V gene (reference sequence). This CDR3 comprises 14 residues. The CDR3 loop reads CSALPGLANGELFF.

The genes are TRBV4-3 and TRBJ2-7; TCRdb's assignment of TRBD2 cannot be checked, as there is no DNA. This CDR3 has 16 residues. Germline loops: CDR1 LGHNA, CDR2 YSLEER. CDR3 residues: CASSQEGTSGGPVQYF.

The chain employs TRBV5-6 and TRBJ2-7; TCRdb designates TRBD2, a call that cannot be tested without DNA. CDR3 size: 13 residues. Per germline, CDR1 SGHDT and CDR2 YYEEEE. The CDR3 protein is CASSLRGWDEQYF.

This sequence joins TRBV24-1 and TRBJ1-1; with no DNA, the TCRdb D assignment of TRBD1 cannot be verified. There are 17 residues in the CDR3. The germline gives CDR1 KGHDR, CDR2 SFDVKD. The CDR3 loop is CATSDLSRGEFGTEAFF.

The chain combines TRBV12-3 or TRBV12-4 with TRBJ1-3. The CDR3 spans 14 residues. The chain's CDR3 is CASRAGHSGNTIYF.

The chain couples TRBV5-4 to TRBJ1-1; TCRdb reports TRBD1, a call that lacks DNA to check it against. The CDR3 consists of 14 residues. Germline V CDR1 and CDR2: SGHNT, YYREEE (reference sequence). The CDR3 reads CASRPGQGDIEAFF.

The chain links TRBV28 to TRBJ2-7; as DNA is missing, the TRBD1 call by TCRdb cannot be tested. Germline assignment: CDR1 MDHEN and CDR2 SYDVKM. The CDR3 length is 13 residues. CDR3 amino acids: CASFSPNGAEQYF. The variable domain in full, completed from reference TRBV28 and TRBJ2-7, reads DVKVTQSSRYLVKRTGEKVFLECVQDMDHENMFWYRQDPGLGLRLIYFSYDVKMKEKGDIPEGYSVSREKKERFSLILESASTNQTSMYLCASFSPNGAEQYFGPGTRLTVT.